This T cell receptor (beta chain) was captured in a study of cytomegalovirus exposure and HLA in healthy donors. Germline V lookup: CDR1 SGHRS, CDR2 YFSETQ. V lost 1 base to trimming and J lost 7 bases; unmatched junction nucleotides: 6. This CDR3 comprises 14 residues. The PCR ran on 60 Vbeta and 13 Jbeta primers. TCRdb's copy holds only in-frame clones and misses some; the assay was immunoSEQ multiplex PCR. The sample holds more than 95,000 clones; around 72% are singletons and the top ten take less than 4.5%. The sequence was obtained from a man aged 25 to 40 in good health and CMV-seronegative. Sequencing used PBMCs. The chain links TRBV5-1 to TRBJ2-7, with 9 positions matching TRBD1. In nucleotides, the CDR3 is TGCGCCAGCAGCTTGAGGGACAGGGAAGGGGAGCAGTACTTC. It yields the protein CASSLRDREGEQYF.